A selection of T cell receptor beta chains follows, all from one sample in a study of shared clonotypes between healthy human individuals. Produced via immunoSEQ multiplex PCR; TCRdb's table is partial and in-frame only. The sample contains 2 million to 2.5 million clones, about nine tenths of which appear only once. The sample was naive CD4+ T cells from PBMCs. The receptors were gathered from a man between 18 and 29 years old in good health. Some clones in this sample may be carry-over from other donors' samples. The CDR3 runs from the conserved cysteine through the conserved F or W. A D gene is named only where the DNA matches it firmly. Size is stated for part of the rows, as once, few or many counts, or as a class when the clone is expanded.

size | D | J | V | CDR3 | DNA
NA | TRBD1 | TRBJ1-1 | TRBV27 | CASSPSITGDTEAFF | TGTGCCAGCAGTCCTTCAATTACAGGGGACACTGAAGCTTTCTTT
NA | TRBD2 | TRBJ2-7 | TRBV6-5 | CASSYLPSGIYEQYF | TGTGCCAGCAGTTACCTGCCTAGCGGGATCTACGAGCAGTACTTC
once | NA | TRBJ2-3 | TRBV18 | CASAQVSDTQYF | TGTGCCAGCGCACAGGTTTCAGATACGCAGTATTTT
NA | NA | TRBJ2-6 | TRBV13 | CASSLGRGANVLTF | TGTGCCAGCAGCTTAGGCCGAGGGGCCAACGTCCTGACTTTC
NA | TRBD1 | TRBJ2-7 | TRBV7-2 | CASRRTGVYEQYF | TGTGCCAGCAGACGGACAGGGGTCTACGAGCAGTACTTC
NA | TRBD2 | TRBJ2-3 | TRBV7-3 | CASSGGVTDTQYF | TGTGCCAGCAGCGGGGGGGTCACAGATACGCAGTATTTT
once | NA | TRBJ2-3 | TRBV2 | CASSDHGSTDTQYF | TGTGCCAGCAGTGATCACGGGAGCACAGATACGCAGTATTTT
NA | TRBD1 | TRBJ1-3 | TRBV10-3 | CAITPTGSDSGNTIYF | TGTGCCATCACCCCGACAGGGAGCGACTCTGGAAACACCATATATTTT
NA | TRBD1 | TRBJ1-5 | TRBV5-6 | CASSSRDRGYSNQPQHF | TGTGCCAGCAGCTCCCGGGACAGGGGGTATAGCAATCAGCCCCAGCATTTT
NA | NA | TRBJ2-7 | TRBV28 | CASSTYSYEQYF | TGTGCCAGCAGTACATACTCCTACGAGCAGTACTTC
NA | NA | TRBJ1-3 | TRBV6-5 | CASSFKLLSGNTIYF | TGTGCCAGCAGTTTCAAACTACTATCCGGAAACACCATATATTTT
NA | TRBD1 | TRBJ2-7 | TRBV7-3 | CASSKKQGFDEQYF | TGTGCCAGCAGCAAAAAACAGGGGTTTGACGAGCAGTACTTC
NA | TRBD1 | TRBJ2-5 | TRBV29-1 | CSVPGQGLRETQYF | TGCAGCGTCCCCGGACAGGGACTGAGAGAGACCCAGTACTTC
NA | NA | TRBJ2-7 | TRBV7-3 | CASSPLGSSSYEQYF | TGTGCCAGCAGCCCCCTGGGGAGCAGCTCCTACGAGCAGTACTTC
NA | NA | TRBJ2-7 | TRBV29-1 | CSVVGVYEQYF | TGCAGCGTTGTGGGGGTCTACGAGCAGTACTTC
NA | TRBD1 | TRBJ1-1 | TRBV2 | CASSADRTEAFF | TGTGCCAGCAGTGCGGACAGGACTGAAGCTTTCTTT
NA | NA | TRBJ1-5 | TRBV6-6 | CASSGGGGWGQPQHF | TGTGCCAGCAGTGGAGGGGGGGGATGGGGTCAGCCCCAGCATTTT
NA | TRBD1 | TRBJ2-7 | TRBV19 | CASSAGQGFYEQYF | TGTGCCAGTAGTGCAGGACAGGGCTTCTACGAGCAGTACTTC
NA | NA | TRBJ1-5 | TRBV5-5 | CASSLKFGTEYQPQHF | TGTGCCAGCAGCTTGAAGTTTGGAACAGAGTATCAGCCCCAGCATTTT
NA | NA | TRBJ2-3 | TRBV2 | CASQSRGRSTDTQYF | TGTGCCAGTCAAAGCAGGGGGAGGAGCACAGATACGCAGTATTTT
NA | TRBD2 | TRBJ2-1 | TRBV7-3 | CASSSQRTSGSSVNEQFF | TGTGCCAGCAGCTCCCAACGGACTAGCGGGAGTAGTGTCAATGAGCAGTTCTTC
NA | TRBD2 | TRBJ2-1 | TRBV2 | CASSPPPAGLNNEQFF | TGTGCCAGCAGTCCGCCCCCAGCGGGATTAAACAATGAGCAGTTCTTC
NA | NA | TRBJ2-7 | TRBV11-2 | CASSQGLAVNEQYF | TGTGCCAGCAGCCAGGGGCTAGCGGTCAACGAGCAGTACTTC
NA | NA | TRBJ1-1 | TRBV10-3 | CATADLNRVNTEAFF | TGTGCCACCGCTGACCTCAACAGGGTGAACACTGAAGCTTTCTTT
NA | NA | TRBJ1-6 | TRBV27 | CASSSGQRRDSPLHF | TGTGCCAGCAGTTCCGGACAGAGAAGGGATTCACCCCTCCACTTT
NA | TRBD2 | TRBJ2-2 | TRBV11-1 | CASSLLAGANTGELFF | TGTGCCAGCAGCTTATTGGCGGGAGCGAACACCGGGGAGCTGTTTTTT
NA | NA | TRBJ1-1 | TRBV18 | CASSPTMNTEAFF | TGTGCCAGCTCACCCACGATGAACACTGAAGCTTTCTTT
NA | NA | TRBJ1-4 | TRBV5-1 | CASSLLGAGRNEKLFF | TGCGCCAGCAGCTTGTTGGGGGCAGGGAGAAATGAAAAACTGTTTTTT
NA | TRBD2 | TRBJ2-3 | TRBV5-1 | CASSLTGLAGGPPDTQYF | TGCGCCAGCAGCTTGACCGGACTAGCGGGAGGGCCGCCAGATACGCAGTATTTT
NA | NA | TRBJ2-2 | TRBV7-9 | CASSSPYGTDTGELFF | TGTGCCAGCAGCTCCCCTTACGGAACGGACACCGGGGAGCTGTTTTTT
once | NA | TRBJ1-5 | TRBV19 | CASSVDRYNQPQHF | TGTGCCAGTAGCGTAGACAGGTATAATCAGCCCCAGCATTTT
NA | TRBD2 | TRBJ2-7 | TRBV5-1 | CASSLASGTSGVYEQYF | TGCGCCAGCAGCTTGGCCTCCGGGACTAGCGGGGTCTACGAGCAGTACTTC
NA | TRBD1 | TRBJ1-3 | TRBV7-8 | CASSLTTGSGNTIYF | TGTGCCAGCAGCCTGACGACAGGGTCTGGAAACACCATATATTTT
NA | TRBD2 | TRBJ2-1 | TRBV30 | CAWTPLGLAGELTIYNEQFF | TGTGCCTGGACCCCTCTGGGACTAGCGGGAGAGCTTACCATTTACAATGAGCAGTTCTTC
NA | TRBD1 | TRBJ1-1 | TRBV30 | CAWSPQSRDREGAFF | TGTGCCTGGAGTCCACAAAGCCGGGACAGGGAAGGAGCTTTCTTT
NA | NA | TRBJ2-7 | TRBV2 | CASSEEAVSSYEQYF | TGTGCCAGCAGTGAAGAGGCAGTCAGCTCCTACGAGCAGTACTTC
few | NA | TRBJ1-1 | TRBV30 | CASRGMNTEAFF | TGTGCCTCCAGAGGGATGAACACTGAAGCTTTCTTT
NA | TRBD1 | TRBJ1-2 | TRBV28 | CASSGRGGGFGGYTF | TGTGCCAGCAGTGGCCGAGGGGGCGGGTTCGGTGGCTACACCTTC
NA | NA | TRBJ1-1 | TRBV5-1 | CASSLLGETTEAFF | TGCGCCAGCAGCTTGTTGGGGGAGACGACTGAAGCTTTCTTT
NA | TRBD2 | TRBJ2-3 | TRBV9 | CASSVVGTRTDTQYF | TGTGCCAGCAGCGTAGTAGGGACTAGAACAGATACGCAGTATTTT
few | NA | TRBJ1-1 | TRBV9 | CASSVDQGVNTEAFF | TGTGCCAGCAGCGTAGATCAGGGAGTGAACACTGAAGCTTTCTTT
NA | TRBD2 | TRBJ2-5 | TRBV7-3 | CASSPGGVRRETQYF | TGTGCCAGCAGCCCCGGGGGGGTGCGCCGAGAGACCCAGTACTTC
NA | NA | TRBJ2-1 | TRBV6-1 | CASSERQSYNEQFF | TGTGCCAGCAGTGAACGGCAGTCCTACAATGAGCAGTTCTTC
NA | NA | TRBJ2-7 | TRBV5-1 | CASRTTGSSYEQYF | TGCGCCAGCAGAACTACCGGGAGCTCCTACGAGCAGTACTTC
NA | NA | TRBJ2-5 | TRBV6-5 | CASSYLSPQETQYF | TGTGCCAGCAGTTACTTGTCGCCCCAAGAGACCCAGTACTTC
NA | NA | TRBJ2-2 | TRBV11-3 | CASSSTFIQGSGSLPGELFF | TGTGCCAGCAGCTCCACCTTCATCCAGGGTTCCGGGAGTCTCCCCGGGGAGCTGTTTTTT
once | NA | TRBJ2-7 | TRBV11-1 | CASSGLYEQYF | TGTGCCAGCAGCGGCCTCTACGAGCAGTACTTC
NA | NA | TRBJ2-1 | TRBV5-8 | CASSLEEAYYNEQFF | TGTGCCAGCAGCTTAGAGGAGGCCTACTACAATGAGCAGTTCTTC
NA | TRBD1 | TRBJ2-2 | TRBV7-9 | CASSPITGGLVTGELFF | TGTGCCAGCAGCCCTATTACAGGGGGCTTGGTCACCGGGGAGCTGTTTTTT